This TCR beta chain came from a study of blood T cells in healthy people across ages. The authors ran a second PCR of roughly 6 to 12 cycles using a sample-barcoded 5' primer and a J-beta primer mix. TCRdb ran MiXCR on the 5' RACE reads and lists one entry per CDR3 protein. The data show about 1.8 million distinct CDR3 sequences, around 50% seen once. The V gene end was trimmed by 5 bases and the J gene end by 1 base; junction bases not matched to a gene: 13. The CDR3 runs to 18 residues. The TCR sequence derives from a woman aged 35 to 49 in good health. This chain uses TRBV12-3 or TRBV12-4 with TRBJ2-4; 8 positions agree with TRBD1. Sequences were obtained from blood. The CDR3 DNA sequence: TGTGCCAGCAGTGTAGTTGTCGTGGGGGACAGGGCCAAAAACATTCAGTACTTC. Translation gives CASSVVVVGDRAKNIQYF.